The clone carrying this T cell receptor beta chain was observed a handful of times. Its matching antigen is unknown. MiXCR, applied by TCRdb to the reads, yields one record per CDR3 protein. The sample shows roughly 990,000 distinct CDR3 sequences, about 33% of them seen only once. The sample originates from a study of T cell repertoires in cytomegalovirus infection. Trimming took 5 bases from V and 4 from J, leaving 9 bases between them. The CDR3 length is 13 residues. Germline-derived CDR1 and CDR2 are SEHNR and FQNEAQ (reference sequence). The origin of this receptor is a human donor in good health (CMV status not recorded). Some clones in this sample may be carry-over from other donors' samples. V and J are TRBV7-9 and TRBJ2-1; no clear D gene. This sample comprised cultured CD8+ T cells from PBMCs, obtained from culture after CMV antigen stimulation. The CDR3 DNA follows: TGTGCCAGCAGCCCGATGGCATACAATGAGCAGTTCTTC. Residues: CASSPMAYNEQFF.